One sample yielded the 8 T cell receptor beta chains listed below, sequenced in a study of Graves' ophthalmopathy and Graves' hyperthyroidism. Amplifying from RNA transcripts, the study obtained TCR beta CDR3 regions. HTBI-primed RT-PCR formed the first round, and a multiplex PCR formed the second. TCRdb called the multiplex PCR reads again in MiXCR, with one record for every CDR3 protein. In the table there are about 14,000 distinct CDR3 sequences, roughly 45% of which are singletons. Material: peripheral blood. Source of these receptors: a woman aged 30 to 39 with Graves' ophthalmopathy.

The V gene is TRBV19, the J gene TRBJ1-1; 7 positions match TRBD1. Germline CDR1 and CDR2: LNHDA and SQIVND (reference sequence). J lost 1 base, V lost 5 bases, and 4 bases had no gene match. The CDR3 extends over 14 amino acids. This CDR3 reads CASSWAGGNTEAFF. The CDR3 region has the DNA TGTGCCAGTAGTTGGGCAGGGGGGAACACTGAAGCTTTCTTT.

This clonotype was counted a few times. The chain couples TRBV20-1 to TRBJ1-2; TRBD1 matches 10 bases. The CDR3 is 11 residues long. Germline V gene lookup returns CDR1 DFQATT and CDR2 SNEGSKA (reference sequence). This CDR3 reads CHTGTGDGYTF. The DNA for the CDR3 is TGCCATACAGGGACAGGGGATGGCTACACCTTC.

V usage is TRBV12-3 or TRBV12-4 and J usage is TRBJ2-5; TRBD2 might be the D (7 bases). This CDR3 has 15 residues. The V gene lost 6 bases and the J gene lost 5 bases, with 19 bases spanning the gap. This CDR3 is CASSPEGGAGETQYF. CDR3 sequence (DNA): TGTGCCAGCAGCCCCGAGGGGGGGGCAGGTGAGACCCAGTACTTC.

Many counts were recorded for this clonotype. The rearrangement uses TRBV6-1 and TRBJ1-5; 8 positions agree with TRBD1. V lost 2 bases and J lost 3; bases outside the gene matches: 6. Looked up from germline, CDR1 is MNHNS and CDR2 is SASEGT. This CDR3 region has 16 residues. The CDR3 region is CASSEQGTGYNQPQHF. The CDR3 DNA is TGTGCCAGCAGTGAACAGGGGACAGGTTACAATCAGCCCCAGCATTTT.

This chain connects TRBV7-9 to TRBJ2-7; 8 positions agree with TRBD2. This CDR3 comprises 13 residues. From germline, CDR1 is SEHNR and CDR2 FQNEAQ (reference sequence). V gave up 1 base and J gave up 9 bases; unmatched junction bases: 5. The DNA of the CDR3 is TGTGCCAGCAGCTTAGGGACTAGCTCAACGCAGTACTTC. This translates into CASSLGTSSTQYF. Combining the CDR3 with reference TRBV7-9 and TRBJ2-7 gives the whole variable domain DTGVSQNPRHKITKRGQNVTFRCDPISEHNRLYWYRQTLGQGPEFLTYFQNEAQLEKSRLLSDRFSAERPKGSFSTLEIQRTEQGDSAMYLCASSLGTSSTQYFGPGTRLTVT.

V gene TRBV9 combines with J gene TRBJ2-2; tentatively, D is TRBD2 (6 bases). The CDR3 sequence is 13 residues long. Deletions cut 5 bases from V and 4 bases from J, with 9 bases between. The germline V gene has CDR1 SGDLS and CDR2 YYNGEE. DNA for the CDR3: TGTGCCAGCAGGGGGGGTGGCACCGGGGAGCTGTTTTTT. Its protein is CASRGGGTGELFF.

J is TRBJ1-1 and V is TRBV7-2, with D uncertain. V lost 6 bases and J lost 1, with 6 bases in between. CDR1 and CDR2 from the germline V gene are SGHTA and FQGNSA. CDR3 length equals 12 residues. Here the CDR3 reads CASSQENTEAFF. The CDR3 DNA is TGTGCCAGCAGTCAAGAGAACACTGAAGCTTTCTTT.

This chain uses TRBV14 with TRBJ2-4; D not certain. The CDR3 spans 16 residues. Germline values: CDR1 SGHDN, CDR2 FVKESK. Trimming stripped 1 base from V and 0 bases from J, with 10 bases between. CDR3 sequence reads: CASSQGLLLAKNIQYF. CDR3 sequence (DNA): TGTGCCAGCAGCCAAGGTCTTTTATTAGCCAAAAACATTCAGTACTTC.